The 30 T cell receptor beta chains below come from one sample, sequenced in a study of OX40 agonist ivuxolimab in advanced cancers. Repertoires were generated with immunoSEQ multiplex PCR, while TCRdb's copy carries only in-frame clones and drops some. The repertoire holds tens of thousands of clones, with over 80% as singletons. The source material was CD4+ or CD8+ T cells sorted from blood, sampled in a trial of the OX40 agonist ivuxolimab. These receptors originate from an adult with an advanced solid tumor such as melanoma, head and neck, liver or kidney cancer.

The chain links TRBV19 to TRBJ2-1; D uncertain. The CDR3 has 14 amino acids. Germline values: CDR1 LNHDA, CDR2 SQIVND (reference sequence). V lost 7 bases and J 1 base, leaving 11 bases between the germline ends. This CDR3 is CASTLGTSYNEQFF. CDR3 DNA sequence: TGTGCCAGTACCCTGGGAACTTCCTACAATGAGCAGTTCTTC. Filled out from reference TRBV19 and TRBJ2-1, the complete variable domain reads DGGITQSPKYLFRKEGQNVTLSCEQNLNHDAMYWYRQDPGQGLRLIYYSQIVNDFQKGDIAEGYSVSREKKESFPLTVTSAQKNPTAFYLCASTLGTSYNEQFFGPGTRLTVL.

The chain recombines TRBV2 with TRBJ1-5; no firm D call. This CDR3 is built from 13 residues. In germline, CDR1 is SNHLY, CDR2 FYNNEI. V lost 10 bases and J 2 bases, leaving 12 bases between the germline ends. The CDR3 loop reads CATKSEGNQPQHF. The CDR3 coding sequence is TGTGCCACCAAGTCAGAGGGCAATCAGCCCCAGCATTTT.

This clone came up a few times. The V and J genes are TRBV2 and TRBJ2-7, with D unclear. There are 11 residues in the CDR3. Germline V gene lookup returns CDR1 SNHLY and CDR2 FYNNEI. Trimming removed 6 bases at V and 4 bases at J, with 7 bases between. CDR3 protein: CASRTFYEQYF. Here the CDR3 DNA reads TGTGCCAGCAGGACCTTTTACGAGCAGTACTTC.

This chain uses TRBV7-9 with TRBJ2-5; 10 bases line up with TRBD2. Per the germline V gene, CDR1 is SEHNR and CDR2 is FQNEAQ (reference sequence). Trimming cost V 4 bases and J 4 bases; bases outside gene matches: 6. The CDR3 loop spans 15 amino acids. The CDR3 sequence: CASSSPRTSGETQYF. The CDR3, as DNA: TGTGCCAGCAGCTCCCCCCGGACTAGCGGAGAGACCCAGTACTTC.

V gene TRBV19 combines with J gene TRBJ2-3; no clear D gene. This CDR3 is 17 amino acids long. The V gene's germline CDR1 is LNHDA and CDR2 SQIVND (reference sequence). Trimming cost V 4 bases and J 3 bases, with 20 bases left between them. The CDR3 DNA follows: TGTGCCAGTAGTAACTTCAACGGGCCCCTAGGAACAGATACGCAGTATTTT. It codes for CASSNFNGPLGTDTQYF.

The CDR3 DNA follows: TGTGCCATCAAAGGCACAGATGGCTACACCTTC. Translating it yields CAIKGTDGYTF. V and J are TRBV10-3 and TRBJ1-2; no firm D call. Germline V lookup: CDR1 ENHRY, CDR2 SYGVKD. V was shortened by 7 bases and J by 6 bases, with 9 bases between the two germline ends. The CDR3 is 11 residues long.

The V gene is TRBV7-6, the J gene TRBJ2-1; TRBD2 might be the D (6 bases). The germline V gene has CDR1 SGHVS and CDR2 FNYEAQ. Trimming left V 0 bases short and J 7 bases short, with 13 bases between. This CDR3 is 15 amino acids long. CDR3 residues: CASSLALTRGNEQFF. CDR3 nucleotides: TGTGCCAGCAGCTTAGCGTTGACTAGGGGAAATGAGCAGTTCTTC.

For this clone: The junction departs from germline at one end; a sequencing error may be responsible. The chain employs TRBV4-1 and TRBJ1-3; 8 bases agree with TRBD1. Per the germline V gene, CDR1 is MGHRA and CDR2 is YSYEKL. CDR3 length: 18 residues. The CDR3 bases are TGCGCCAGCAGCGAAGATCCCCCGGACAGGGTGGCTGGAAACACCATATATTTT. The encoded protein is CASSEDPPDRVAGNTIYF.

As for this clone: An end of the junction differs from the germline gene, which may be a read error. V usage is TRBV9 and J usage is TRBJ2-2; D is uncertain. CDR1 is SGDLS, CDR2 YYNGEE, per germline. There are 14 residues in the CDR3. CDR3 bases: TGTGCCAGCGGCGTAGTGGCCTTTGCCGGGGAGCTGTTTTTT. As protein: CASGVVAFAGELFF.

The chain joins TRBV2 to TRBJ2-7; 8 bases align to TRBD1. V gave up 6 bases and J gave up 2 bases; unmatched junction bases: 6. The CDR3 extends over 14 amino acids. Looked up from germline, CDR1 is SNHLY and CDR2 is FYNNEI. DNA of the CDR3: TGTGCCAGCAGGAGGGACAGGACTACCTACGAGCAGTACTTC. It specifies CASRRDRTTYEQYF.

This chain joins TRBV5-4 and TRBJ2-7; D is perhaps TRBD2 (6 bases). V lost 4 bases and J lost 4, with 18 bases in between. Germline V lookup: CDR1 SGHNT, CDR2 YYREEE (reference sequence). The CDR3 runs to 15 residues. This CDR3 is CASSQDLGGPYEQYF. The CDR3, as DNA: TGTGCCAGCAGCCAAGATCTCGGGGGACCATACGAGCAGTACTTC.

By share, this clone ranks as medium-sized. The chain is built from TRBV5-5 and TRBJ2-7; D remains ambiguous. CDR1 and CDR2 from the germline V gene are SGHKS and YYEKEE (reference sequence). The CDR3 is 15 amino acids. V shed 0 bases and J shed 2 bases, with 12 bases lying between them. CDR3 region: CASSLGGQWAYEQYF. The CDR3, as DNA: TGTGCCAGCAGCTTGGGGGGTCAGTGGGCCTACGAGCAGTACTTC.

This chain links TRBV6-1 with TRBJ2-5, with TRBD1 matching 7 bases. The ends lost 5 bases at V and 4 bases at J; junction bases unmatched: 4. Per the germline V gene, CDR1 is MNHNS and CDR2 is SASEGT. The CDR3 sequence is 13 residues long. The CDR3 region has the DNA TGTGCCAGCAGTCGGACAGGCGGAGAGACCCAGTACTTC. This translates into CASSRTGGETQYF.

The chain uses TRBV9 and TRBJ1-1, with D uncertain. Germline CDR1 and CDR2: SGDLS and YYNGEE. This CDR3 spans 14 amino acids. Trimming removed 4 bases from V and 5 bases from J, with 15 bases in between. CDR3 nucleotide sequence: TGTGCCAGCAGCCCCAAGGCCGGGAGGACTGAAGCTTTCTTT. Translating it yields CASSPKAGRTEAFF.

The chain combines TRBV2 with TRBJ1-5; unclear D gene. The V gene's germline CDR1 is SNHLY and CDR2 FYNNEI. Trimming removed 2 bases at V and 3 bases at J, with 5 bases between. The CDR3 extends over 13 amino acids. CDR3 sequence reads: CASSELNNQPQHF. Here the CDR3 DNA reads TGTGCCAGCAGTGAACTGAACAATCAGCCCCAGCATTTT.

The chain carries TRBV29-1 and TRBJ2-7, with 10 bases fitting TRBD2. The CDR3 runs 14 residues. The V and J ends lost 1 base and 7 bases, in that order; junction bases with no gene match: 7. Germline loops: CDR1 SQVTM, CDR2 ANQGSEA. The CDR3 sequence: CSVEGLAGEGEQYF. The CDR3 bases are TGCAGCGTTGAAGGGCTAGCGGGGGAGGGGGAGCAGTACTTC.

The J gene is TRBJ2-1, the V gene TRBV4-1; D possibly matches TRBD1 or TRBD2 (5 bases each). CDR1 and CDR2 from the germline V gene are MGHRA and YSYEKL. The length of the CDR3 is 17 residues. V lost 0 bases and J lost 6, with 18 bases in between. In DNA, the CDR3 is TGCGCCAGCAGCCAAGATCTCGGGACCACAAGGAGCAATGAGCAGTTCTTC. Encoded protein: CASSQDLGTTRSNEQFF.

This chain links TRBV6-5 with TRBJ1-1, with D possibly being TRBD1 (5 bases). From germline, CDR1 is MNHEY and CDR2 SVGAGI. V was pared by 5 bases and J by 2 bases, with 15 bases between. This CDR3 contains 15 residues. The CDR3, as DNA: TGTGCCAGCAGTAGAGTCGACAGCCCAAACACTGAAGCTTTCTTT. The encoded protein is CASSRVDSPNTEAFF.

The chain couples TRBV19 to TRBJ1-5; D is ambiguous. This CDR3 comprises 16 residues. Trimming took off 1 base at V and 2 bases at J, with 12 bases between the two ends. The V gene's germline CDR1 is LNHDA and CDR2 SQIVND (reference sequence). The CDR3 spells CASSIGGSKGNQPQHF. The CDR3 bases are TGTGCCAGTAGTATAGGCGGAAGCAAGGGCAATCAGCCCCAGCATTTT. The variable domain in full, completed from reference TRBV19 and TRBJ1-5, reads DGGITQSPKYLFRKEGQNVTLSCEQNLNHDAMYWYRQDPGQGLRLIYYSQIVNDFQKGDIAEGYSVSREKKESFPLTVTSAQKNPTAFYLCASSIGGSKGNQPQHFGDGTRLSIL.

CDR3 DNA: TGCAGTGCCGGGGGGGGGAACACCATATATTTT. Translating gives CSAGGGNTIYF. This chain uses TRBV20-1 with TRBJ1-3, with D possibly TRBD1 on 5 matching bases. This CDR3 has 11 amino acids. Trimming stripped 6 bases from V and 7 bases from J, with 10 bases between. The V gene's germline CDR1 is DFQATT and CDR2 SNEGSKA (reference sequence).

This clone was counted once. This rearrangement joins TRBV28 to TRBJ2-3; weak D call: TRBD1 (5 bases). This CDR3 spans 14 amino acids. Germline CDR1 is MDHEN and CDR2 is SYDVKM. V lost 3 bases to trimming and J lost 2 bases, with 9 bases between them. CDR3 sequence reads: CASSLNRNTDTQYF. The CDR3 DNA reads as TGTGCCAGCAGTTTGAACAGGAACACAGATACGCAGTATTTT.

The chain uses TRBV9 and TRBJ2-3; 8 nucleotides align to TRBD1. Germline V CDR1 and CDR2: SGDLS, YYNGEE. J was trimmed by 1 base and V by 2 bases; bases with no gene match: 3. The CDR3 runs to 15 residues. The DNA for the CDR3 is TGTGCCAGCAGCGTCGTCAGGGGGCGCACAGATACGCAGTATTTT. This sequence encodes CASSVVRGRTDTQYF.

The chain recombines TRBV7-2 with TRBJ2-3; D gene unclear. CDR3 size: 12 residues. Germline-derived CDR1 and CDR2 are SGHTA and FQGNSA. The V end lost 3 bases, the J end lost 3 bases, and 4 bases lay between the germline ends. CDR3 nucleotides: TGTGCCAGCAGCTTGCGGACAGATACGCAGTATTTT. Amino acids: CASSLRTDTQYF.

This chain joins TRBV11-1 and TRBJ2-3; 7 bases align to TRBD2. Germline lookup yields CDR1 SGHAT and CDR2 FQDESV (reference sequence). The ends lost 1 base at V and 2 bases at J; junction bases unmatched: 6. This CDR3 is built from 16 residues. The CDR3 sequence: CASSLEPGRVTDTQYF. CDR3 bases: TGTGCCAGCAGCTTAGAGCCGGGGAGGGTCACAGATACGCAGTATTTT.

V and J are TRBV29-1 and TRBJ2-5; D possibly corresponds to TRBD2 (5 bases). The CDR3 has 14 amino acids. Trimming removed 1 base from V and 5 bases from J, with 14 bases in between. Germline-derived CDR1 and CDR2 are SQVTM and ANQGSEA. Here the CDR3 DNA reads TGCAGCGTTGAAGGGGAGTGGGAGTGGGAGACCCAGTACTTC. Protein sequence: CSVEGEWEWETQYF.

V is TRBV2 and J is TRBJ2-5; unclear D gene. Trimming removed 11 bases at V and 2 bases at J, with 12 bases between. Germline loops: CDR1 SNHLY, CDR2 FYNNEI. This CDR3 comprises 12 residues. This CDR3 is CALGDHQETQYF. The DNA for the CDR3 is TGTGCCTTGGGCGACCATCAAGAGACCCAGTACTTC.

The V gene is TRBV4-2, the J gene TRBJ1-5; D perhaps matches TRBD1 (5 bases). Trimming shortened V by 0 bases and J by 9 bases, and 24 bases separated the two germline ends. This CDR3 has 18 residues. Germline V lookup: CDR1 LGHNA, CDR2 YNFKEQ. The DNA of the CDR3 is TGTGCCAGCAGCCAAGATCTTAGGCAGGGCGCTTCCCCGGGGCCCCAGCATTTT. This gives the protein CASSQDLRQGASPGPQHF.

The chain employs TRBV7-3 and TRBJ1-1; a weak D match, TRBD1 (5 bases). V was trimmed by 5 bases and J by 4 bases, leaving 14 bases between them. This CDR3 has 14 amino acids. In germline, CDR1 is SGHTA, CDR2 FQGTGA. The CDR3, as DNA: TGTGCCAGCAGCGAAGCAGGGATCGGCACTGAAGCTTTCTTT. It yields the protein CASSEAGIGTEAFF.

The chain has TRBV5-4 and TRBJ1-2; 8 bases match TRBD1. CDR3 length: 15 residues. J gave up 0 bases and V 4 bases, and 5 bases lay outside the gene matches. CDR1 SGHNT and CDR2 YYREEE come from the germline V gene (reference sequence). CDR3 sequence (DNA): TGTGCCAGCAGCCCTGACAGGGGCTCTAACTATGGCTACACCTTC. It encodes CASSPDRGSNYGYTF.

The chain is built from TRBV28 and TRBJ2-2, with D uncertain. The CDR3 contains 11 residues. The V gene lost 6 bases and the J gene lost 5 bases, with 4 bases spanning the gap. CDR1 is MDHEN and CDR2 is SYDVKM in the germline V gene. The CDR3 protein is CASRQTGELFF. The CDR3 DNA sequence: TGTGCCAGCAGACAGACCGGGGAGCTGTTTTTT.